Below, one T cell receptor beta chain is given with its context. The antigen is unknown. The data originate from a study of cytomegalovirus exposure and HLA in healthy donors. The study, taken as a whole, reports: Donors were assumed by presence/absence analyses to have roughly uniform sequencing depth. Many donors shared some public TCRs, even though most TCR sequences were rare.

PCR amplification relied on 60 Vbeta primers (plus 13 Jbeta primers). TCRdb's table, derived via immunoSEQ multiplex PCR, lists solely in-frame clones and lacks some. This repertoire includes over 200,000 clones. CDR1 is MGHRA and CDR2 is YSYEKL in the germline V gene. This CDR3 is built from 16 residues. V was trimmed by 1 base and J by 2 bases, leaving 12 bases between them. The source is a woman in her 30s in good health and CMV-seropositive. Material for sequencing was PBMCs. The V and J genes are TRBV4-1 and TRBJ1-3, with D perhaps TRBD1 (6 bases). This CDR3 reads CASSQVAGAAGNTIYF. In nucleotides, the CDR3 is TGCGCCAGCAGCCAAGTGGCAGGGGCGGCTGGAAACACCATATATTTT.